This TCR beta chain was sequenced for a study of T-cell memory formation after mild COVID-19 (dated by TCRdb to the early 2020s). General notes on the study: TCR sequence clusters from the two donors were found to be largely donor specific. The cohort was made up of two young adult volunteers, one female and one male, who were previously healthy. In two donors, T-cell clones that expanded and contracted after mild COVID-19 were followed by sequencing TCRalpha and TCRbeta repertoires longitudinally.

Here is what the overall study found, with its caveats: Contracting CD4+ clones were found mainly in CM and EM memory subsets, while CD8+ clones were enriched in EMRA. SARS-CoV-2 specificity was not confirmed for the second-wave clones peaking on day 37. From day 15 to 85, contracting clones showed balanced CD4/CD8 phenotypes, whereas a second wave of clones that expanded from day 15 to 37 leaned towards CD4+. The detection of some responding clones in pre-infection memory suggests that pre-existing cross-reactive memory T cells joined the SARS-CoV-2 response. Only two mild cases were covered by the study, and larger cohorts that include severe cases with pre-infection samples were considered necessary.

The sample was run on an Illumina NovaSeq 6000. cDNA libraries for TCRalpha and TCRbeta were prepared by 5'RACE using constant-segment primers, with sample barcodes and unique molecular identifiers added. Trizol reagent was used to extract RNA from every sample. Library amplification was performed in two PCR steps, and a second sample barcode and Illumina TruSeq adapters were introduced in the second step. Sequencing of libraries was performed on an Illumina NovaSeq with 2 x 150 bp paired-end reads. The authors' analysis ran thus. Demultiplexing of reads and collapsing into UMI-guided consensus sequences were performed with migec v1.2.7. Using mixcr v2.1.11, UMI consensuses were aligned to TRA and TRB V and J templates and then assembled into clonotypes. A clonotype was counted as expanded or contracted only if both edgeR and NoisET called the change significant, with noise models trained on biological replicates. edgeR calls used a false discovery rate-adjusted p below 0.01 and a log2 fold-change threshold of 1. As an exploratory analysis of dynamics, max-normalized trajectories of the 1000 most abundant clonotypes were examined by PCA with hierarchical clustering. Separately sequenced CD4+ and CD8+ repertoires were used to assign the CD4 or CD8 phenotype of responding clones. In-frame beta chains were kept once TCRdb had trimmed the public reads at Q25 with fastp and called clones with MiXCR. Entries are consolidated by CDR3 protein sequence, retaining the most common genes and DNA. The V and J calls were determined by TCRdb, not by the authors. The sample has under 700,000 distinct CDR3 sequences on record, roughly 20% of them singletons. Of the sample, about an eighth falls within the top ten clones.

As concerns this clonotype: Its antigen specificity is not known. No base quality values were provided; no much bigger clone lies one nucleotide off.

V is clipped by 6 bases and J by 6 bases, and the sequence between their germline boundaries is 14 bases long. Per the germline V gene, MNHEY is the CDR1 and SVGAGI is the CDR2. Reading from cysteine to phenylalanine, the CDR3 counts 14 amino acids. CDR3 DNA is the only sequence kept; it has 42 bases, read in frame from the first base. PBMCs were isolated by Ficoll-Paque density gradient centrifugation. Source material: PBMCs or a T cell subset sorted from them (not recorded which). The sequence was collected from an adult woman who had mild COVID-19 (a few samples of this study predate the infection). The sample titles of this study are shuffled in the database, so cell type and time point are left out; the donor was told from shared clones. Here the chain combines TRBV6-5 and TRBJ2-2, with a weak D call of TRBD1 (6 bases match). The bases read TGTGCCAGCAGCAACAGGGTACAAGCCGGGGAGCTGTTTTTT. The resulting protein is CASSNRVQAGELFF.